Each of the 30 T cell receptor beta chains below was sequenced from the same sample in a study of blood T cell repertoires in COVID-19 (dated by TCRdb to 2018 to 2021). The library was made by the immunoSEQ multiplex PCR assay. Entries here come from immuneACCESS through TCRdb and include only in-frame sequences with V and J called. Some clones fail to appear in such tables; in the studies checked, an unresolved V gene covers under half of the shortfall, and the cause of the remainder is unknown. A total of over 350,000 clones appear in this sample, 70% to 90% of them only once. Of the sample, approximately 2% falls within the top ten clones. The sequenced material came from PBMCs or T cells enriched from blood (not recorded which). The source is a woman aged 18-29 years with acute COVID-19.

The rearrangement uses TRBV11-2 and TRBJ2-3; tentative D call: TRBD1 (6 bases). V lost 5 bases, J lost 6 bases, and 12 bases lay in between. The germline gives CDR1 SGHAT, CDR2 FQNNGV. The CDR3 consists of 13 residues. The CDR3 region has the DNA TGTGCCAGCAGCCTATATAGGGGGGATACGCAGTATTTT. Protein product: CASSLYRGDTQYF.

The V gene is TRBV2, the J gene TRBJ1-2; D call uncertain. The germline V and J ends were trimmed by 1 base and 8 bases, with 8 bases remaining between them. Germline V lookup: CDR1 SNHLY, CDR2 FYNNEI. This CDR3 is 12 amino acids long. In DNA, the CDR3 is TGTGCCAGCAGTGAAGTCGGCGGAGGCTACACCTTC. This sequence encodes CASSEVGGGYTF. The whole variable domain, remainder taken from reference TRBV2 and TRBJ1-2, is EPEVTQTPSHQVTQMGQEVILRCVPISNHLYFYWYRQILGQKVEFLVSFYNNEISEKSEIFDDQFSVERPDGSNFTLKIRSTKLEDSAMYFCASSEVGGGYTFGSGTRLTVV.

This chain links TRBV4-2 with TRBJ1-5; D uncertain. Trimming took off 0 bases at V and 6 bases at J, with 9 bases between the two ends. Germline lookup yields CDR1 LGHNA and CDR2 YNFKEQ. The CDR3 loop spans 14 amino acids. CDR3 sequence reads: CASSQESPVQPQHF. The DNA for the CDR3 is TGTGCCAGCAGCCAAGAATCTCCAGTTCAGCCCCAGCATTTT.

This clone was observed a handful of times. The rearrangement joins TRBV5-4 to TRBJ2-1, with 8 positions matching TRBD1. V shed 0 bases and J 4 bases; nucleotides not matched to a gene: 9. CDR1 and CDR2 (germline): SGHNT, YYREEE (reference sequence). CDR3 length: 17 residues. CDR3 sequence: CASSLGQGAGAYNEQFF. The DNA for the CDR3 is TGTGCCAGCAGCTTGGGCCAGGGGGCAGGTGCGTACAATGAGCAGTTCTTC.

The chain links TRBV7-8 to TRBJ2-3; 9 bases line up with TRBD2. The trim removed 5 bases at V and 0 bases at J, leaving 12 bases unmatched. In germline, CDR1 is SGHVS, CDR2 FQNEAQ. CDR3 size: 18 residues. The CDR3 loop is CASSMLAGDIPSTDTQYF. CDR3 nucleotides: TGTGCCAGCAGCATGTTAGCGGGGGACATACCTAGCACAGATACGCAGTATTTT.

The genes are TRBV24-1 and TRBJ1-1, with D uncertain. CDR3 length: 13 residues. Germline values: CDR1 KGHDR, CDR2 SFDVKD. V was cut by 2 bases and J by 1 base, with 4 bases left in between. The CDR3 reads CATSDYKNTEAFF. CDR3 sequence (DNA): TGTGCCACCAGTGATTACAAGAACACTGAAGCTTTCTTT.

V is TRBV2 and J is TRBJ2-7; D is possibly TRBD1 (6 bases). V lost 3 bases and J 7 bases, leaving 10 bases between the germline ends. The CDR3 loop spans 12 amino acids. The germline V gene has CDR1 SNHLY and CDR2 FYNNEI. Written as DNA, the CDR3 is TGTGCCAGCAGTGACAGGGGTTGGGAGCAGTACTTC. This encodes CASSDRGWEQYF.

V is TRBV10-1 and J is TRBJ2-7, with 8 positions matching TRBD1. The CDR3 extends over 13 amino acids. Germline CDR1 WNHNN, CDR2 SYGVQD (reference sequence). The ends lost 2 bases at V and 8 bases at J; junction bases unmatched: 5. CDR3 in DNA: TGCGCCAGCAGTGAGGGACAGGGTGGGAAGCAGTACTTC. The encoded protein is CASSEGQGGKQYF.

The chain joins TRBV28 to TRBJ2-1, with D possibly matching TRBD1 (6 bases). Per the germline V gene, CDR1 is MDHEN and CDR2 is SYDVKM. This CDR3 is 13 amino acids long. V shed 5 bases and J shed 15 bases, with 20 bases lying between them. Here the CDR3 DNA reads TGTGCCAGCAGTCTCGGACAGAGTGGCCAGGGGTTCTTC. Translation: CASSLGQSGQGFF.

V gene TRBV19 combines with J gene TRBJ2-7; D might be TRBD1 (5 bases). V shed 4 bases and J shed 3 bases, with 13 bases lying between them. The V gene's germline CDR1 is LNHDA and CDR2 SQIVND (reference sequence). The CDR3 runs 14 residues. The CDR3 DNA is TGTGCCAGTAGTAACCGGCAGGGCGTCTACGAGCAGTACTTC. Protein: CASSNRQGVYEQYF.

This sequence joins TRBV5-6 and TRBJ2-1; 7 positions agree with TRBD2. CDR1 and CDR2 (germline): SGHDT, YYEEEE. The trim removed 3 bases at V and 9 bases at J, leaving 9 bases unmatched. CDR3 length equals 14 residues. The CDR3 DNA is TGTGCCAGCAGCTCCCCACTAGCGTGGGGTGAGCAGTTCTTC. This sequence encodes CASSSPLAWGEQFF.

The genes are TRBV29-1 and TRBJ2-7; possible D gene TRBD2, 5 bases. Germline CDR1 SQVTM, CDR2 ANQGSEA. V shed 3 bases and J shed 2 bases, with 11 bases lying between them. This CDR3 is built from 13 residues. CDR3 in DNA: TGCAGCGTTGAGGAGGAGAGGACCTACGAGCAGTACTTC. Its protein product is CSVEEERTYEQYF.

The chain joins TRBV27 to TRBJ1-4; D gene ambiguous. The CDR3 totals 14 residues. With 4 bases removed from V and 7 bases from J, the gap between germline ends came to 13 bases. Looked up from germline, CDR1 is MNHEY and CDR2 is SMNVEV (reference sequence). The CDR3 region has the DNA TGTGCCAGCAGTTCCCTGACCAGGCGTGAAAAACTGTTTTTT. Translated, it gives CASSSLTRREKLFF. The variable domain in full, completed from reference TRBV27 and TRBJ1-4, reads EAQVTQNPRYLITVTGKKLTVTCSQNMNHEYMSWYRQDPGLGLRQIYYSMNVEVTDKGDVPEGYKVSRKEKRNFPLILESPSPNQTSLYFCASSSLTRREKLFFGSGTQLSVL.

The CDR3 loop is CASSPNSGRGYTF. The CDR3 DNA sequence: TGTGCCAGCAGCCCGAACTCTGGGAGGGGCTACACCTTC. The V call is TRBV28, the J call TRBJ1-2; D not certain. The ends were cut back, 6 bases at V and 8 bases at J, with 16 bases in the middle. CDR1 is MDHEN and CDR2 is SYDVKM in the germline V gene. The CDR3 has 13 amino acids.

J is TRBJ1-5 and V is TRBV6-1; D is uncertain. This CDR3 is 18 amino acids long. Germline CDR1 and CDR2: MNHNS and SASEGT. Trimming cost V 1 base and J 0 bases, with 16 bases left between them. For the CDR3, the DNA is TGTGCCAGCAGTGAAGGGTTCGGCGGCTTTTATAGCAATCAGCCCCAGCATTTT. Translated: CASSEGFGGFYSNQPQHF.

The V gene is TRBV7-9, the J gene TRBJ2-7; 8 bases map to TRBD1. CDR1 SEHNR and CDR2 FQNEAQ come from the germline V gene (reference sequence). V lost 5 bases and J lost 4; bases outside the gene matches: 22. There are 19 residues in the CDR3. DNA of the CDR3: TGTGCCAGCAGCCGCACAACCAAGAGTCCCGGACAGGGAGTGTACGAGCAGTACTTC. Protein product: CASSRTTKSPGQGVYEQYF.

The CDR3: CASSTGGQESYEQYF. In DNA, the CDR3 is TGTGCCAGCAGCACTGGGGGACAGGAATCCTACGAGCAGTACTTC. The V call is TRBV9, the J call TRBJ2-7; the match to TRBD1 covers 8 bases. Germline assignment: CDR1 SGDLS and CDR2 YYNGEE. V shed 4 bases, J shed 1 base, and the junction held 7 bases outside the gene matches. CDR3 length: 15 residues.

The gene calls are TRBV27 and TRBJ2-1; D not resolved. V was trimmed by 0 bases and J by 15 bases, leaving 18 bases between them. This CDR3 is 14 amino acids long. CDR1 is MNHEY, CDR2 SMNVEV, per germline (reference sequence). Here the CDR3 reads CASSLSYGFGAGFF. The CDR3 DNA follows: TGTGCCAGCAGTTTATCGTACGGGTTCGGTGCCGGGTTCTTC.

DNA for the CDR3: TGTGCCAGCAGCTTACTGTACGAGCAGTACTTC. Protein: CASSLLYEQYF. This sequence joins TRBV7-2 and TRBJ2-7; D not resolved. CDR3 length: 11 amino acids. Looked up from germline, CDR1 is SGHTA and CDR2 is FQGNSA. Deletions cut 2 bases from V and 4 bases from J, with 3 bases between.

A few counts support this clone. The genes are TRBV19 and TRBJ2-6, with D unclear. Between the trimmed V and J ends, which lost 1 base and 0 bases, there was a span of 7 bases. Germline-derived CDR1 and CDR2 are LNHDA and SQIVND (reference sequence). The CDR3 totals 16 residues. The CDR3 loop is CASSIGRSSGANVLTF. DNA for the CDR3: TGTGCCAGTAGTATAGGTCGTAGCTCTGGGGCCAACGTCCTGACTTTC.

The chain combines TRBV7-8 with TRBJ2-5; maybe TRBD1 (6 bases). The germline CDR1 and CDR2 sequences are SGHVS and FQNEAQ. This CDR3 is 17 amino acids long. Deletions cut 3 bases from V and 5 bases from J, with 22 bases between. CDR3 nucleotide sequence: TGTGCCAGCAGCTTTGGAAAAGGTGGCTTGAGGGGGGAGACCCAGTACTTC. Its translation: CASSFGKGGLRGETQYF.

This clone was seen just once. The V and J genes are TRBV19 and TRBJ1-5; 8 bases are a match to TRBD1. Germline CDR1 reads LNHDA; CDR2 reads SQIVND (reference sequence). The length of the CDR3 is 16 residues. The junction had 4 bases not matched to a gene; V was cut back by 3 bases and J by 0 bases. The CDR3 DNA is TGTGCCAGTAGTATGGGACAGGTGTATAGCAATCAGCCCCAGCATTTT. Its translation: CASSMGQVYSNQPQHF. The full variable domain, in which reference TRBV19 and TRBJ1-5 provide the parts outside the CDR3, is DGGITQSPKYLFRKEGQNVTLSCEQNLNHDAMYWYRQDPGQGLRLIYYSQIVNDFQKGDIAEGYSVSREKKESFPLTVTSAQKNPTAFYLCASSMGQVYSNQPQHFGDGTRLSIL.

The table lists this clone with a count of one. V gene TRBV28 combines with J gene TRBJ2-7; TRBD2 matches 9 bases. The V gene's germline CDR1 is MDHEN and CDR2 SYDVKM. Trimming cost V 2 bases and J 2 bases; bases outside gene matches: 10. The CDR3 is 17 amino acids. In DNA form, the CDR3 reads TGTGCCAGCAGTTTAACGGGTAGCGGGAGACGAACCTACGAGCAGTACTTC. This codes for CASSLTGSGRRTYEQYF.

In its sample, this clone was seen a few times. The V gene is TRBV28, the J gene TRBJ2-1; D is possibly TRBD2 (5 bases). Germline V lookup: CDR1 MDHEN, CDR2 SYDVKM. Trimming removed 8 bases from V and 5 bases from J, with 10 bases in between. The CDR3 length is 12 residues. CDR3 nucleotide sequence: TGTGCCAGCCATACTAGGCACAATGAGCAGTTCTTC. Residues: CASHTRHNEQFF.

The rearrangement uses TRBV9 and TRBJ2-5, with 11 bases matching TRBD1. Germline V lookup: CDR1 SGDLS, CDR2 YYNGEE. The CDR3 has 14 residues. J lost 3 bases, V lost 7 bases, and 5 bases had no gene match. The CDR3 nucleotides read TGTGCCAGCCGGCCGGGACAGGGGGAAGAGACCCAGTACTTC. Residues: CASRPGQGEETQYF. Full variable domain (outside the CDR3, taken from reference TRBV9 and TRBJ2-5): DSGVTQTPKHLITATGQRVTLRCSPRSGDLSVYWYQQSLDQGLQFLIQYYNGEERAKGNILERFSAQQFPDLHSELNLSSLELGDSALYFCASRPGQGEETQYFGPGTRLLVL.

This chain joins TRBV29-1 and TRBJ2-7, with 8 positions matching TRBD2. V was pared by 7 bases and J by 2 bases, with 10 bases of the junction left unmatched. The CDR3 totals 14 residues. In germline, CDR1 is SQVTM, CDR2 ANQGSEA. The CDR3 loop is CSARPTSDAYEQYF. The CDR3 nucleotides read TGCAGCGCTCGCCCGACTAGCGATGCCTACGAGCAGTACTTC.

J is TRBJ2-3 and V is TRBV3-1 (or the pseudogene TRBV3-2); maybe TRBD2 (6 bases). The germline V gene has CDR1 LGHDT and CDR2 YNNKEL (reference sequence). This CDR3 region has 14 residues. Between the trimmed V and J ends, which lost 7 bases and 8 bases, there was a span of 19 bases. The CDR3 loop is CASKGGGDLSTQYF. The DNA for the CDR3 is TGTGCCAGCAAGGGCGGCGGGGACTTGTCTACGCAGTATTTT.

This chain connects TRBV7-9 to TRBJ2-7; perhaps TRBD1 as D (6 bases). The V end lost 1 base, the J end lost 2 bases, and 12 bases lay between the germline ends. CDR3 length: 15 amino acids. Germline CDR1 SEHNR, CDR2 FQNEAQ (reference sequence). CDR3 bases: TGTGCCAGCAGCTTAGAGTTGGACAGAGCCTACGAGCAGTACTTC. It is translated as CASSLELDRAYEQYF.

The V gene is TRBV19, the J gene TRBJ1-1, with 9 bases aligning to TRBD1. Trimming removed 9 bases from V and 2 bases from J; junction bases left unmatched: 19. CDR3 length: 18 residues. Per the germline V gene, CDR1 is LNHDA and CDR2 is SQIVND (reference sequence). The CDR3 DNA reads as TGTGCCAGCAAAGAACCGGGACAGGGAGTCGGAGGCAACACTGAAGCTTTCTTT. Translated, it gives CASKEPGQGVGGNTEAFF.

This clone was counted only a few times. For the CDR3, the DNA is TGTGCCAGCAGCTTACCCGGCGGGCCAACCAATGAGCAGTTCTTC. This codes for CASSLPGGPTNEQFF. V and J are TRBV5-6 and TRBJ2-1, with D tentatively TRBD2 (5 bases). The CDR3 is 15 residues long. Germline values: CDR1 SGHDT, CDR2 YYEEEE. V was trimmed by 2 bases and J by 6 bases, leaving 15 bases between them.